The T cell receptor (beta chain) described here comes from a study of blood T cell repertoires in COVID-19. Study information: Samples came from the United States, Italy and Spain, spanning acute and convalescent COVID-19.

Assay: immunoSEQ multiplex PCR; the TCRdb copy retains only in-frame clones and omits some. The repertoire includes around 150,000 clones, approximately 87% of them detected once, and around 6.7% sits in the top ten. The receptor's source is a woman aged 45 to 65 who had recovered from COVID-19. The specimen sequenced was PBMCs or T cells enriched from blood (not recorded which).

The CDR3 DNA reads as TGTGCCAGCAGTGTTGTGAGTAATTCACCCCTCCACTTT. It is translated as CASSVVSNSPLHF. The gene calls are TRBV6-4 and TRBJ1-6; D is undetermined. CDR1 is MRHNA and CDR2 is SNTAGT in the germline V gene. The CDR3 runs to 13 residues. Trimming cost V 4 bases and J 6 bases, with 7 bases left between them.